This T cell receptor beta chain appears in the sequencing data of a study of cytomegalovirus exposure and HLA in healthy donors (dated by TCRdb to about 2017). Describing the broader study: A later analysis indicated that the 130 or so validation repertoires were generated on the platform also employed for the 700 or so repertoires of the first cohort. The study aimed to test whether signatures of past pathogen exposure could be identified by cataloging public T cell receptors. In addition to the first cohort of hundreds of subjects, a separate validation cohort of 130 or so different subjects was used. The study combined high-throughput TCR immunosequencing, statistical association of individual TCRs with disease status, and machine learning to predict cytomegalovirus infection status.

Including the terminal cysteine and phenylalanine, the CDR3 comprises 13 residues. Only the CDR3 DNA stays, 39 bases, in frame from base 1. CDR1 and CDR2, per the germline V gene, are MRHNA and SNTAGT. V is pared back by 6 bases and J by 1 base, with 8 bases lying between the germline termini. Separate from the approximately 730-subject first cohort, the validation cohort of roughly 130 subjects was the group to which the donors belonged. Libraries were prepared through the immunoSEQ multiplex PCR assay. The authors' analysis ran thus. A statistical classification framework was built to diagnose cytomegalovirus status from the catalog of TCR beta chain sequences. TCRdb provides this immuneACCESS table in a form limited to in-frame rearrangements. Some clones are lacking; in checked studies, under half of them reflect an unresolved V gene, and why the rest are absent is not known. D and trimming come from the DNA, and the V and J calls and clone size come from that table. The sample table holds around 49,000 clones, of which approximately 95% were seen once. The ten largest clones add up to approximately 7.8% of the sample.

Study-wide conclusions, independent of this receptor: Across donors, most TCR sequences were observed very rarely, whereas some public TCRs were present in many individuals. All 120 or so repertoires were used to score co-occurrence in the validation cohort in a later analysis, because that analysis had no HLA typing for the cohort. In a later analysis, TCRs clustered in the first cohort were found to also tend to co-occur in the roughly 120 validation repertoires, with 94% of cluster scores above 0. In both the original and validation cohorts, the classifier was reported to diagnose cytomegalovirus status with high specificity and sensitivity. In the study, 150 to 200 TCR beta chains were listed as associated with cytomegalovirus. A few of the identified cytomegalovirus-associated TCR beta chains were confirmed in vitro to be specific for cytomegalovirus antigens. It was suggested by the authors that the approach could potentially be generalized to other disease states and immunological phenotypes.

As concerns this clone: Its antigen remains unidentified. Base qualities are not provided; no much larger clone lies one nucleotide away.

The V and J segments used are TRBV6-4 and TRBJ2-3; the best D guess is TRBD2, with 5 bases matching. Sequencing was carried out using PBMCs. The TCR originated in a woman between 18 and 30 years old in good health and CMV-seropositive. The sequenced DNA: TGTGCCAGCAGCCCCGGGGGCACAGATACGCAGTATTTT. This sequence encodes CASSPGGTDTQYF.